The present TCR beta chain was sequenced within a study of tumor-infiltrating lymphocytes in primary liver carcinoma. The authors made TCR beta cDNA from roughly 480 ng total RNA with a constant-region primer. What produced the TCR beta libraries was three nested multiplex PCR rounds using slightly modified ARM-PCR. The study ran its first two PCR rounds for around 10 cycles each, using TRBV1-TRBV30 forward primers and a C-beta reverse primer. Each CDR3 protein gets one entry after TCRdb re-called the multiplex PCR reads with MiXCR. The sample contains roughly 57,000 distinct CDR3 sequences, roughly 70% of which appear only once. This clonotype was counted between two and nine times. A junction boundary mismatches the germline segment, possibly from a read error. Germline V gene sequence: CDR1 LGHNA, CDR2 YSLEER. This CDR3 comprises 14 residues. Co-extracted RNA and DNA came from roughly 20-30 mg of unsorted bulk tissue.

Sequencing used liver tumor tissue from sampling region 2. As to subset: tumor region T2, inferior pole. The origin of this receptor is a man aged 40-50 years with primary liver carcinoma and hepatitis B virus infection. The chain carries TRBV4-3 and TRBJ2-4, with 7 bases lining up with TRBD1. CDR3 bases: TGCGCCAACAGCCAGGCAGGGGGCAAAAACATTCAGTACTTC. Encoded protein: CANSQAGGKNIQYF.